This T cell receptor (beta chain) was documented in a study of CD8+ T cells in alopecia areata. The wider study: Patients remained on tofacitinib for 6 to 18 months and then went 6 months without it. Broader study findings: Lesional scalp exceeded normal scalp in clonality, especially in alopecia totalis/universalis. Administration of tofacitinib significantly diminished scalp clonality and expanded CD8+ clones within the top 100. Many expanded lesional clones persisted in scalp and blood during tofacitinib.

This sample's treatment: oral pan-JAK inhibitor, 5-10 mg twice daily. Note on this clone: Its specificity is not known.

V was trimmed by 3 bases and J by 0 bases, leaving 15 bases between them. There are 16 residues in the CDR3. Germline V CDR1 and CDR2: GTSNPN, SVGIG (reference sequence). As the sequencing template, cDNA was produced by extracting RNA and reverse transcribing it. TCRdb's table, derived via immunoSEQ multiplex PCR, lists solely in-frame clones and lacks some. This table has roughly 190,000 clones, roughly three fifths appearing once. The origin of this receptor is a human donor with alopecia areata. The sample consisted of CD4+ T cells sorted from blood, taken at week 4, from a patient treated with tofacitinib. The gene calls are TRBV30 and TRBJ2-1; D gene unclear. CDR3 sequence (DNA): TGTGCCTGGAGACGCAACCTCCTAAGCTCCTACAATGAGCAGTTCTTC. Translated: CAWRRNLLSSYNEQFF. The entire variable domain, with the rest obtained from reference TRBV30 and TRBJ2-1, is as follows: SQTIHQWPATLVQPVGSPLSLECTVEGTSNPNLYWYRQAAGRGLQLLFYSVGIGQISSEVPQNLSASRPQDRQFILSSKKLLLSDSGFYLCAWRRNLLSSYNEQFFGPGTRLTVL.